These T cell receptor beta chains were read from a single sample in a study of PD-1 blockade in classical Hodgkin lymphoma. The method was immunoSEQ multiplex PCR; TCRdb's version includes in-frame clones alone and lacks a portion of them. The sample records about 17,000 clones, over 60% being singletons. Sequencing was performed on peripheral blood mononuclear cells (PBMCs), taken before the fourth cycle of nivolumab. Receptors were obtained from a human donor with classical Hodgkin lymphoma. Each CDR3 is given with its conserved first and last residue. D genes are given only for firm matches. Expanded clones are given a class, and other clones once, few, many or no size at all.

d_gene: TRBD1
abundance: medium-sized
j_gene: TRBJ1-1
v_gene: TRBV28
CDR3aa: CASSLQQGALNTEAFF
CDR3nt: TGTGCCAGCAGTTTACAGCAGGGGGCCTTGAACACTGAAGCTTTCTTT

d_gene: .
abundance: .
j_gene: TRBJ2-6
v_gene: TRBV11-2
CDR3aa: CASSGPQGGSGANVLTF
CDR3nt: TGTGCCAGCAGCGGACCTCAAGGGGGCTCTGGGGCCAACGTCCTGACTTTC

d_gene: TRBD2
abundance: .
j_gene: TRBJ2-1
v_gene: TRBV5-1
CDR3aa: CASSLGSTSGGGNEQFF
CDR3nt: TGCGCCAGCAGCTTGGGATCGACTAGCGGGGGAGGCAATGAGCAGTTCTTC

d_gene: TRBD1
abundance: .
j_gene: TRBJ2-7
v_gene: TRBV7-6
CDR3aa: CASSLEAGGTYEQYF
CDR3nt: TGTGCCAGCAGCTTAGAGGCAGGGGGCACGTACGAGCAGTACTTC

d_gene: .
abundance: .
j_gene: TRBJ1-1
v_gene: TRBV11-2
CDR3aa: CASSLHVDTEAFF
CDR3nt: TGTGCCAGCAGTTTACATGTGGACACTGAAGCTTTCTTT

d_gene: .
abundance: .
j_gene: TRBJ2-1
v_gene: TRBV4-1
CDR3aa: CASSQVRSSYNEQFF
CDR3nt: TGCGCCAGCAGCCAAGTGAGGAGCTCCTACAATGAGCAGTTCTTC

d_gene: TRBD1
abundance: .
j_gene: TRBJ2-2
v_gene: TRBV10-3
CDR3aa: CATSETGVSNTGELFF
CDR3nt: TGTGCCACCTCTGAGACAGGGGTTTCTAACACCGGGGAGCTGTTTTTT

d_gene: .
abundance: .
j_gene: TRBJ2-7
v_gene: TRBV29-1
CDR3aa: CSVAPFGAYYEQYF
CDR3nt: TGCAGCGTTGCCCCGTTTGGGGCATACTACGAGCAGTACTTC

d_gene: .
abundance: medium-sized
j_gene: TRBJ1-1
v_gene: TRBV28
CDR3aa: CASSPGYGTEAFF
CDR3nt: TGTGCCAGCAGTCCAGGGTATGGAACTGAAGCTTTCTTT

d_gene: .
abundance: .
j_gene: TRBJ2-1
v_gene: TRBV11-2
CDR3aa: CASSLDNEQFF
CDR3nt: TGTGCCAGCAGCTTAGACAATGAGCAGTTCTTC

d_gene: .
abundance: once
j_gene: TRBJ1-2
v_gene: TRBV10-2
CDR3aa: CASMRDDYGYTF
CDR3nt: TGCGCCAGCATGAGAGACGACTACGGCTACACCTTC

d_gene: TRBD1
abundance: .
j_gene: TRBJ1-2
v_gene: TRBV5-4
CDR3aa: CASSSGTGENYGYTF
CDR3nt: TGTGCCAGCAGCTCCGGGACAGGGGAGAACTATGGCTACACCTTC

d_gene: .
abundance: .
j_gene: TRBJ2-7
v_gene: TRBV11-3
CDR3aa: CASSPSDSYEQYF
CDR3nt: TGTGCCAGCAGCCCCTCGGACAGCTACGAGCAGTACTTC

d_gene: .
abundance: .
j_gene: TRBJ2-1
v_gene: TRBV25-1
CDR3aa: CASGAGGNEQFF
CDR3nt: TGTGCCAGCGGGGCCGGTGGGAATGAGCAGTTCTTC

d_gene: .
abundance: .
j_gene: TRBJ2-7
v_gene: TRBV5-6
CDR3aa: CASSLVLGGGLYEQYF
CDR3nt: TGTGCCAGCAGCTTGGTTCTGGGAGGTGGACTCTACGAGCAGTACTTC

d_gene: .
abundance: few
j_gene: TRBJ2-1
v_gene: TRBV7-8
CDR3aa: CASSWGPAGEQFF
CDR3nt: TGTGCCAGCAGCTGGGGGCCGGCGGGTGAGCAGTTCTTC

d_gene: .
abundance: once
j_gene: TRBJ1-1
v_gene: TRBV7-1
CDR3aa: CASSLRRGTEAFF
CDR3nt: TGTGCCAGCAGCTTAAGAAGGGGCACTGAAGCTTTCTTT

d_gene: .
abundance: .
j_gene: TRBJ1-6
v_gene: TRBV28
CDR3aa: CASSLSLGNSPLHF
CDR3nt: TGTGCCAGCAGTTTATCCCTCGGAAATTCACCCCTCCACTTT

d_gene: .
abundance: .
j_gene: TRBJ2-3
v_gene: TRBV11-2
CDR3aa: CASSQSADTQYF
CDR3nt: TGTGCCAGCAGCCAATCGGCAGATACGCAGTATTTT

d_gene: TRBD1
abundance: .
j_gene: TRBJ2-2
v_gene: TRBV28
CDR3aa: CASSSWTGGDTGELFF
CDR3nt: TGTGCCAGCAGTTCCTGGACAGGGGGCGACACCGGGGAGCTGTTTTTT

d_gene: TRBD2
abundance: .
j_gene: TRBJ2-3
v_gene: TRBV7-3
CDR3aa: CASSLMAGATDTQYF
CDR3nt: TGTGCCAGCAGCTTGATGGCGGGAGCCACAGATACGCAGTATTTT

d_gene: TRBD2
abundance: .
j_gene: TRBJ2-5
v_gene: TRBV27
CDR3aa: CASSLETSGSRETQYF
CDR3nt: TGTGCCAGCAGTTTAGAGACTAGCGGGAGTAGGGAGACCCAGTACTTC

d_gene: TRBD2
abundance: medium-sized
j_gene: TRBJ2-7
v_gene: TRBV14
CDR3aa: CASSQDTSGRPFYEQYF
CDR3nt: TGTGCCAGCAGCCAAGATACTAGCGGGAGACCCTTCTACGAGCAGTACTTC

d_gene: .
abundance: .
j_gene: TRBJ2-7
v_gene: TRBV6-1
CDR3aa: CASSDQPYSSYEQYF
CDR3nt: TGTGCCAGCAGTGACCAGCCTTATAGCTCCTACGAGCAGTACTTC

d_gene: .
abundance: once
j_gene: TRBJ2-7
v_gene: TRBV18
CDR3aa: CASSPPGVPVEQYF
CDR3nt: TGTGCCAGCTCACCACCGGGGGTCCCAGTCGAGCAGTACTTC

d_gene: .
abundance: .
j_gene: TRBJ2-7
v_gene: TRBV7-9
CDR3aa: CASSPYVYEQYF
CDR3nt: TGTGCCAGCAGCCCTTACGTCTACGAGCAGTACTTC

d_gene: .
abundance: .
j_gene: TRBJ2-1
v_gene: TRBV18
CDR3aa: CASSPPQGRYNEQFF
CDR3nt: TGTGCCAGCTCACCCCCCCAGGGTCGGTACAATGAGCAGTTCTTC

d_gene: TRBD2
abundance: .
j_gene: TRBJ2-7
v_gene: TRBV5-1
CDR3aa: CASSRRTSGISSYEQYF
CDR3nt: TGCGCCAGCAGCAGGCGGACTAGCGGTATAAGCTCCTACGAGCAGTACTTC

d_gene: .
abundance: .
j_gene: TRBJ2-5
v_gene: TRBV5-1
CDR3aa: CASRLGSKETQYF
CDR3nt: TGCGCCAGCAGGTTAGGGTCGAAAGAGACCCAGTACTTC

d_gene: .
abundance: .
j_gene: TRBJ1-1
v_gene: TRBV7-2
CDR3aa: CASSPRSSGPNTEAFF
CDR3nt: TGTGCCAGCAGCCCTCGGAGTTCGGGCCCAAACACTGAAGCTTTCTTT

d_gene: .
abundance: once
j_gene: TRBJ2-7
v_gene: TRBV7-6
CDR3aa: CASSLATDYEQYF
CDR3nt: TGTGCCAGCAGCTTAGCGACAGACTACGAGCAGTACTTC

d_gene: TRBD2
abundance: .
j_gene: TRBJ2-7
v_gene: TRBV2
CDR3aa: CASNREGYEQYF
CDR3nt: TGTGCCAGCAATCGGGAGGGCTACGAGCAGTACTTC

d_gene: TRBD2
abundance: .
j_gene: TRBJ2-5
v_gene: TRBV5-1
CDR3aa: CASSFSGSRQETQYF
CDR3nt: TGCGCCAGCAGCTTTAGCGGGAGTAGGCAAGAGACCCAGTACTTC

d_gene: .
abundance: .
j_gene: TRBJ2-7
v_gene: TRBV28
CDR3aa: CASSFGSYEQYF
CDR3nt: TGTGCCAGCAGTTTTGGGTCCTACGAGCAGTACTTC

d_gene: .
abundance: .
j_gene: TRBJ2-5
v_gene: TRBV27
CDR3aa: CVSSFESGRETQYF
CDR3nt: TGTGTCAGCAGTTTTGAGTCCGGCCGGGAGACCCAGTACTTC

d_gene: .
abundance: .
j_gene: TRBJ2-7
v_gene: TRBV15
CDR3aa: CATSRDWVEGAAEQYF
CDR3nt: TGTGCCACCAGCAGAGATTGGGTGGAGGGGGCAGCCGAGCAGTACTTC

d_gene: TRBD1
abundance: once
j_gene: TRBJ2-7
v_gene: TRBV11-2
CDR3aa: CASSLEVTGPYEQYF
CDR3nt: TGTGCCAGCAGCTTAGAGGTGACAGGGCCGTACGAGCAGTACTTC

d_gene: TRBD1
abundance: once
j_gene: TRBJ1-3
v_gene: TRBV27
CDR3aa: CASSPWTGSFSGNTIYF
CDR3nt: TGTGCCAGCAGTCCCTGGACAGGGAGCTTCTCTGGAAACACCATATATTTT

d_gene: .
abundance: medium-sized
j_gene: TRBJ1-1
v_gene: TRBV7-3
CDR3aa: CASSLVVTGNTEAFF
CDR3nt: TGTGCCAGCAGCTTAGTGGTGACGGGGAACACTGAAGCTTTCTTT

d_gene: .
abundance: .
j_gene: TRBJ1-2
v_gene: TRBV11-2
CDR3aa: CASSRVTVFGYTF
CDR3nt: TGTGCCAGCAGCAGGGTTACGGTATTTGGCTACACCTTC

d_gene: .
abundance: .
j_gene: TRBJ1-5
v_gene: TRBV19
CDR3aa: CASSVTGFGQPQHF
CDR3nt: TGTGCCAGTAGCGTAACAGGGTTTGGTCAGCCCCAGCATTTT

d_gene: .
abundance: .
j_gene: TRBJ2-1
v_gene: TRBV9
CDR3aa: CASSVMLTNEQFF
CDR3nt: TGTGCCAGCAGCGTAATGCTTACCAATGAGCAGTTCTTC

d_gene: .
abundance: once
j_gene: TRBJ2-5
v_gene: TRBV5-1
CDR3aa: CASSISRGKEQYF
CDR3nt: TGCGCCAGCAGTATATCCCGGGGGAAAGAGCAGTACTTC

d_gene: TRBD2
abundance: .
j_gene: TRBJ2-3
v_gene: TRBV5-1
CDR3aa: CASSLELAGVGSDTQYF
CDR3nt: TGCGCCAGCAGCTTGGAACTAGCGGGAGTTGGTTCAGATACGCAGTATTTT

d_gene: TRBD1
abundance: few
j_gene: TRBJ1-4
v_gene: TRBV27
CDR3aa: CASTRGLGEKLFF
CDR3nt: TGTGCCAGCACGAGGGGGCTTGGTGAAAAACTGTTTTTT

d_gene: TRBD2
abundance: .
j_gene: TRBJ2-1
v_gene: TRBV18
CDR3aa: CASSSRTSGRGDEQFF
CDR3nt: TGTGCCAGCTCATCCCGGACTAGCGGGAGGGGAGATGAGCAGTTCTTC

d_gene: TRBD2
abundance: few
j_gene: TRBJ2-2
v_gene: TRBV6-4
CDR3aa: CASSVELAGGAGELFF
CDR3nt: TGTGCCAGCAGTGTAGAACTAGCGGGAGGCGCCGGGGAGCTGTTTTTT

d_gene: .
abundance: hyperexpanded
j_gene: TRBJ1-5
v_gene: TRBV4-1
CDR3aa: CASSHAFNSNQPQHF
CDR3nt: TGCGCCAGCAGCCACGCCTTCAATAGCAATCAGCCCCAGCATTTT

d_gene: .
abundance: .
j_gene: TRBJ2-3
v_gene: TRBV27
CDR3aa: CASSSQDFPADTQYF
CDR3nt: TGTGCCAGCAGTTCACAGGACTTCCCCGCAGATACGCAGTATTTT

d_gene: .
abundance: .
j_gene: TRBJ2-7
v_gene: TRBV6-5
CDR3aa: CASSTPDGSYEQYF
CDR3nt: TGTGCCAGCAGTACGCCGGACGGCTCCTACGAGCAGTACTTC

d_gene: .
abundance: .
j_gene: TRBJ2-5
v_gene: TRBV15
CDR3aa: CATSRDRLGETQYF
CDR3nt: TGTGCCACCAGCAGAGATCGGTTGGGGGAGACCCAGTACTTC

d_gene: .
abundance: .
j_gene: TRBJ2-7
v_gene: TRBV27
CDR3aa: CASSLGNYYEQYF
CDR3nt: TGTGCCAGCAGTTTAGGGAATTACTACGAGCAGTACTTC

d_gene: TRBD2
abundance: few
j_gene: TRBJ2-7
v_gene: TRBV6-4
CDR3aa: CASSVPRTSGEQYF
CDR3nt: TGTGCCAGCAGTGTCCCGAGGACTAGCGGTGAGCAGTACTTC

d_gene: TRBD2
abundance: few
j_gene: TRBJ2-1
v_gene: TRBV5-1
CDR3aa: CASSGNSGTSSYNEQFF
CDR3nt: TGCGCCAGCAGCGGTAATAGCGGGACTAGCTCCTACAATGAGCAGTTCTTC

d_gene: .
abundance: .
j_gene: TRBJ2-7
v_gene: TRBV29-1
CDR3aa: CSVEVRGDAAYEQYF
CDR3nt: TGCAGCGTTGAAGTGCGAGGGGACGCAGCTTACGAGCAGTACTTC

d_gene: TRBD2
abundance: once
j_gene: TRBJ2-7
v_gene: TRBV11-2
CDR3aa: CASSFPGLVAYEQYF
CDR3nt: TGTGCCAGCAGCTTCCCGGGACTAGTCGCCTACGAGCAGTACTTC